A selection of T cell receptor beta chains follows, all from one sample in a study of blood T cell repertoires in COVID-19. Clones were sequenced by immunoSEQ multiplex PCR, and TCRdb holds only the in-frame ones, with some missing. The data hold about 130,000 clones, with around 87% observed a single time. Sequencing was done on a sample of peripheral blood. These TCRs come from a woman aged 60-75 years with acute or convalescent COVID-19. CDR3s include the opening cysteine and the closing phenylalanine or tryptophan. The D gene is left open where the match is weak. Part of the rows lack a size; the others show once, few, many or a class for expanded clones.

>15|TRBJ1-1|NA|TRBV25-1|NA
TGTGCCAGCAGTGAATGGGGCGTTCTCCCCACTGAAGCTTTCTTT
CASSEWGVLPTEAFF
>14|TRBJ1-6|NA|TRBV6-5|NA
TGTGCCAGCCGGGGGGGGCAGGAGAATTCACCCCTCCACTTT
CASRGGQENSPLHF
>15|TRBJ2-7|NA|TRBV6-1|NA
TGTGCCAGCAGTGAAGGTTCAGCGGACTCCTACGAGCAGTACTTC
CASSEGSADSYEQYF
>14|TRBJ2-5|NA|TRBV21-1|once
TGTGCCAGCAGCGCCCGGACAGCTCAAGAGACCCAGTACTTC
CASSARTAQETQYF
>14|TRBJ1-5|TRBD1|TRBV28|NA
TGTGCCAGCAACGGACAGGGGGCCAATCAGCCCCAGCATTTT
CASNGQGANQPQHF
>15|TRBJ1-4|TRBD1|TRBV6-5|NA
TGTGCCAGCAGTCTATGGGACAGGGCTAGAGAAAAACTGTTTTTT
CASSLWDRAREKLFF
>13|TRBJ2-1|NA|TRBV2|NA
TGTGCCAGCAGTGGGGGACTGTACAATGAGCAGTTCTTC
CASSGGLYNEQFF
>17|TRBJ2-6|NA|TRBV5-1|NA
TGCGCCAGCAGCTCAACCCCAGGGGCAGCCGGGGCCAACGTCCTGACTTTC
CASSSTPGAAGANVLTF
>12|TRBJ1-1|NA|TRBV18|once
TGTGCCAGCTCACCCGAGTACACTGAAGCTTTCTTT
CASSPEYTEAFF
>15|TRBJ1-3|NA|TRBV11-2|NA
TGTGCCAGCAGCTTAGTAGGGGCCAGTGGAAACACCATATATTTT
CASSLVGASGNTIYF
>13|TRBJ1-2|TRBD1|TRBV27|NA
TGTGCCAGCAGCACAGGGGCTAACTATGGCTACACCTTC
CASSTGANYGYTF
>14|TRBJ2-4|NA|TRBV7-8|once
TGTGCCAGCAGCTTTCGGACCGGGGAAAACATTCAGTACTTC
CASSFRTGENIQYF
>14|TRBJ1-2|NA|TRBV5-6|NA
TGTGCCAGCAGCTTGGGTAGGGGGAACTATGGCTACACCTTC
CASSLGRGNYGYTF
>15|TRBJ2-2|TRBD1|TRBV5-6|once
TGTGCCAGCAGGCAGGACAGGCTGGACACCGGGGAGCTGTTTTTT
CASRQDRLDTGELFF
>18|TRBJ1-5|TRBD1|TRBV19|NA
TGTGCCAGTAGTCTTCGACAGGGGGCTTTGTATACGAGTGAGCCCCAGCATTTT
CASSLRQGALYTSEPQHF
>12|TRBJ1-6|NA|TRBV7-9|NA
TGTGCCTGGGGAGGGAGGGATTCACCCCTCCACTTT
CAWGGRDSPLHF
>15|TRBJ2-2|TRBD2|TRBV5-1|NA
TGCGCCAGCAGACCCACTAGCGGGAGCACCGGGGAGCTGTTTTTT
CASRPTSGSTGELFF
>15|TRBJ1-2|NA|TRBV5-1|few
TGCGCCAGCAGCTTGGTCGGGGGAGTAGGATATGGCTACACCTTC
CASSLVGGVGYGYTF
>15|TRBJ2-5|TRBD2|TRBV7-8|few
TGTGCCAGCAGCCGACTAGCGGCTAGCCAAGAGACCCAGTACTTC
CASSRLAASQETQYF
>17|TRBJ2-4|NA|TRBV6-6|NA
TGTGCCAGCAGTCATTCCCAGGGGAGGGTCTCCAAAAACATTCAGTACTTC
CASSHSQGRVSKNIQYF
>14|TRBJ1-5|NA|TRBV2|NA
TGTGCCAGCAGTGGAGGTGGGGGGTATCAGCCCCAGCATTTT
CASSGGGGYQPQHF
>14|TRBJ1-1|NA|TRBV5-1|NA
TGCGCCAGCAGCGGGCGGGGGGCGCGGACTGAAGCTTTCTTT
CASSGRGARTEAFF
>14|TRBJ1-1|NA|TRBV9|NA
TGTGCCAGCAGCGTAGTGGGGCAGGGGACTGAAGCTTTCTTT
CASSVVGQGTEAFF
>14|TRBJ1-2|TRBD1|TRBV6-5|NA
TGTGCCAGCAGTTACGTAGGGACAGCCTATGGCTACACCTTC
CASSYVGTAYGYTF
>14|TRBJ1-1|NA|TRBV18|NA
TGTGCCAGCTCACCCGGGACAATGAACACTGAAGCTTTCTTT
CASSPGTMNTEAFF
>15|TRBJ1-2|NA|TRBV24-1|NA
TGTGCCACCAGTGATGGGGGGGCAGATAACTATGGCTACACCTTC
CATSDGGADNYGYTF
>15|TRBJ2-1|TRBD2|TRBV2|NA
TGTGCCAGCGCGGGGGGGGCCACACCAAATAGTGAGCAGTTCTTC
CASAGGATPNSEQFF
>13|TRBJ2-2|TRBD1|TRBV19|NA
TGTGCCAGTAGTGCGACAGGGGCCGGGGAGCTGTTTTTT
CASSATGAGELFF
>14|TRBJ2-7|NA|TRBV19|NA
TGTGCCAGTAGTATAGCCCAAAACTCCTACGAGCAGTACTTC
CASSIAQNSYEQYF
>16|TRBJ2-2|TRBD2|TRBV5-5|NA
TGTGCCAGCAGCTTGCGGGCGGGAGTCAGTACCGGGGAGCTGTTTTTT
CASSLRAGVSTGELFF